The present T cell receptor beta chain was sequenced within a study of technical replicates of blood from a handful of donors (dated by TCRdb to about 2017). Libraries were made using the immunoSEQ multiplex PCR assay. TCRdb limited this immuneACCESS table to in-frame rearrangements with V and J called. A share of clones is missing; checked studies link under half to unresolved V genes, and the rest is unexplained. For this sample there are 67,000 or so clones; roughly 92% appear just once. The ten biggest clones cover about 0.39% of the sample. A word on this clone: What antigen it recognizes has not been identified. There are no base qualities to consult, and no much larger clone falls within one base.

V drops 4 bases and J drops 4 bases, leaving 7 bases in between. There are 12 amino acids in the CDR3, from cysteine to phenylalanine inclusive. The entry retains the CDR3 DNA only, 36 bases that are in frame from base 1. CDR1 SNHLY and CDR2 FYNNEI are derived from the germline V gene. The TCR was taken from a human donor in good health. The chain is made from TRBV2 and TRBJ1-2; the D gene assignment is ambiguous. The sequenced material came from T cells isolated from PBMCs. The bases are TGTGCCAGCAGTGGTGGCAGCTATGGCTACACCTTC. The resulting protein is CASSGGSYGYTF. The CDR3, completed at both ends by the reference TRBV2 and TRBJ1-2 genes, gives the full variable domain EPEVTQTPSHQVTQMGQEVILRCVPISNHLYFYWYRQILGQKVEFLVSFYNNEISEKSEIFDDQFSVERPDGSNFTLKIRSTKLEDSAMYFCASSGGSYGYTFGSGTRLTVV.